This TCR beta chain was observed in a study of T cells in localized non-small cell lung cancer. The CDR3 extends over 14 amino acids. V lost 11 bases to trimming and J lost 0 bases; unmatched junction nucleotides: 6. CDR1 is SGHTA and CDR2 is FQGNSA in the germline V gene. Profiled with immunoSEQ multiplex PCR; TCRdb holds only in-frame clones, not every one. The sample has under 75,000 clones, 85% to 90% seen once. Regarding this clone: As yet, its antigen is unknown.

Overall study results and limits: The tumor had only one region sequenced, so heterogeneity remains possible. Adjacent lung had a median approximately 57 of the 100 largest tumor clones. Tumor showed lower T cell clonality than uninvolved adjacent lung, where it was highest. Longer overall survival accompanied higher blood T cell density.

This chain joins TRBV7-2 and TRBJ2-2, with 7 bases matching TRBD2. The sample was peripheral blood, taken before any cancer treatment. The clonotype was recovered from a male donor older than 55 with stage III squamous cell lung carcinoma. The CDR3 loop is CAGRAGTNTGELFF. The DNA of the CDR3 is TGTGCCGGACGAGCGGGGACGAACACCGGGGAGCTGTTTTTT.